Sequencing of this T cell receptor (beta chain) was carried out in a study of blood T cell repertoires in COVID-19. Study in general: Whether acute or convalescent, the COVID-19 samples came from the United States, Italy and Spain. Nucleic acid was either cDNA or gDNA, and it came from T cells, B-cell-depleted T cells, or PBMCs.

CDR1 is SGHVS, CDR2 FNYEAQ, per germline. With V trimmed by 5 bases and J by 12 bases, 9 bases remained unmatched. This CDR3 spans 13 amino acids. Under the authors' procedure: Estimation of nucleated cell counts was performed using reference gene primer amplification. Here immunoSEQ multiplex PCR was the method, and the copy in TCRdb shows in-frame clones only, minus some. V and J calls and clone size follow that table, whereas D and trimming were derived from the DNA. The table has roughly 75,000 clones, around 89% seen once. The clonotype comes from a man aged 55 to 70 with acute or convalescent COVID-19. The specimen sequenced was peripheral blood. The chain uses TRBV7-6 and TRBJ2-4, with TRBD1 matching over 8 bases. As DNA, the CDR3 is TGTGCCAGCAGCCCAGGACAGGGACTCACTCAGTACTTC. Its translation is CASSPGQGLTQYF.